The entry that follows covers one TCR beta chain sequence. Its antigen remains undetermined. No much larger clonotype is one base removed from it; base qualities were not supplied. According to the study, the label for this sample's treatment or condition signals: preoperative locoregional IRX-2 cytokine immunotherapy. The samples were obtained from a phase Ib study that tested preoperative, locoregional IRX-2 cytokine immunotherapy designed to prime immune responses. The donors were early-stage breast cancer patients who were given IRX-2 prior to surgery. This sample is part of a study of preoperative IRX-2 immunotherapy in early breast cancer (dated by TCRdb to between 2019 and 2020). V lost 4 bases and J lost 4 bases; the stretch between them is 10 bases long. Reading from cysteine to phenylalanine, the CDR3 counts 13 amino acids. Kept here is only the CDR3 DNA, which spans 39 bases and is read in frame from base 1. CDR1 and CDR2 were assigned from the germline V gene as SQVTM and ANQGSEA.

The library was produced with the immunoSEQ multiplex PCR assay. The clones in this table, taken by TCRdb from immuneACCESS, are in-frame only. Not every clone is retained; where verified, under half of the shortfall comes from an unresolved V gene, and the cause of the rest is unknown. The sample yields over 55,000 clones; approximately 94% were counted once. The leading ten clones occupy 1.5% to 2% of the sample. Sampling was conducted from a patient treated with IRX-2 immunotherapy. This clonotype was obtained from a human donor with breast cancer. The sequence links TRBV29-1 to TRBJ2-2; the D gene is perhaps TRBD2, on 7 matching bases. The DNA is TGCAGCGTTGTAAGGGGGGGCACCGGGGAGCTGTTTTTT. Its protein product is CSVVRGGTGELFF.